This T cell receptor beta chain was identified in a study of T cells expressing NK-cell markers. Study information: CD3+CD56+NKG2C+, CD3+CD56+NKG2C- and CD3+CD56-NKG2C+ T cells, once sorted, supplied the TCR beta repertoires. The eight sequenced donors comprised seven who were HCMV-seropositive and one who was seronegative. Findings and caveats of the study: Several of the donors also had these clonotypes leading their CD3+CD56-NKG2C+ fraction.

Of note for this clonotype: Its antigen is undetermined.

Synthesis of TCR beta cDNA relied on 5'RACE template switching carrying UMIs. TCRdb reprocessed the 5' RACE reads and stores each CDR3 protein as one record, lacking DNA. Recorded for this sample: under 600,000 distinct CDR3 sequences. CDR1 LNHNV and CDR2 YYDKDF come from the germline V gene (reference sequence). The CDR3 is 11 residues long. The V call is TRBV15, the J call TRBJ2-3. The sequenced sample was blood T cells: a sorted CD56 or NKG2C T cell subset, CD4+ or CD8+ T cells, or bulk PBMC T cells (not recorded which). This TCR was recovered from a woman aged 50 to 65 in good health. CDR3 amino acids: CATRVEDTQYF.